Listed below are T cell receptor beta chains from one sample, sequenced in a study of metastatic and nonmetastatic thyroid tumors. With MiXCR, TCRdb reprocessed the PCR reads. The sample lists over 45,000 clones; approximately 24% were seen once. Specimen: blood. The receptors shown here come from a male donor with papillary thyroid cancer or a benign thyroid nodule (not recorded which). Some clones in this sample may be carry-over from other donors' samples. Both conserved end residues are part of each CDR3. The D gene is left open where the match is weak. Clone size appears in some rows only: once, few, many, or a class for an expanded clone.

v_gene	len	d_gene	j_gene	abundance	CDR3nt	CDR3aa
TRBV6-1	13	-	TRBJ2-3	many	TGTGCCAGCAACGGGGCTAGCACAGATACGCAGTATTTT	CASNGASTDTQYF
TRBV5-1	16	TRBD1	TRBJ2-2	once	TGCGCCAGCAGCTTGGAACAGGGGGCGCTTACCGGGGAGCTGTTTTTT	CASSLEQGALTGELFF
TRBV30	14	TRBD1	TRBJ1-1	many	TGTGCCTGGAGGGGGACAGGGGAATGGACTGAAGCTTTCTTT	CAWRGTGEWTEAFF
TRBV6-1	13	-	TRBJ2-7	few	TGTGCCACCCGAGGGGGGGGGGACTACGAGCAGTACTTC	CATRGGGDYEQYF
TRBV14	16	-	TRBJ2-7	-	TGTGCCAGCAGCCAAGGAGAACCGGGACTGGGCTACGAGCAGTACTTC	CASSQGEPGLGYEQYF
TRBV27	16	-	TRBJ2-3	-	TGTGCCAGCAGTTTAAGGGAAAGCGTGATCACAGATACGCAGTATTTT	CASSLRESVITDTQYF
TRBV6-2/TRBV6-3	13	-	TRBJ2-5	-	TGTGCCAGCGGCAGCCCTTTAGCGGAGACCCAGTACTTC	CASGSPLAETQYF
TRBV28	15	-	TRBJ2-7	few	TGTGCCAGCAGTACTTTTGGGGGGCTATCCTACGAGCAGTACTTC	CASSTFGGLSYEQYF
TRBV11-2	18	TRBD1	TRBJ1-6	once	TGTGCCAGCAGCATCCGACAGGGAGGCAGCTCCTATAATTCACCCCTCCACTTT	CASSIRQGGSSYNSPLHF
TRBV6-2/TRBV6-3	17	TRBD2	TRBJ2-7	many	TGTGCCAGCGCGGGCACTAGCGGGAAACTAAGGTCCTACGAGCAGTACTTC	CASAGTSGKLRSYEQYF
TRBV20-1	13	-	TRBJ1-4	many	TGCAGTGCTAGAGGGGGGCGGGATGAAAAACTGTTTTTT	CSARGGRDEKLFF
TRBV28	17	TRBD2	TRBJ2-7	few	TGTGCCAGCACCACTCACGCCCCACTAGCGGAGGGATACGAGCAGTACTTC	CASTTHAPLAEGYEQYF
TRBV19	15	TRBD1	TRBJ1-1	many	TGTGCCAGTAGTATAGGGGACAGGTTCAACACTGAAGCTTTCTTT	CASSIGDRFNTEAFF
TRBV12-3/TRBV12-4	12	-	TRBJ2-1	-	TGTGCCAGCAGTTTGTGGGTCGATGAGCAGTTCTTC	CASSLWVDEQFF
TRBV5-4	20	TRBD2	TRBJ2-1	-	TGTGCCAGCAGCATGAACAGGGGGCTTACTAGCGGGAGGGGCTACAATGAGCAGTTCTTC	CASSMNRGLTSGRGYNEQFF
TRBV19	14	-	TRBJ1-1	many	TGTGCCAGTAGGCCCCAGAGGGGATACACTGAAGCTTTCTTT	CASRPQRGYTEAFF
TRBV10-2	15	TRBD1	TRBJ2-5	-	TGCGCCAGCAGAAGGGGACAGCACATACAAGAGACCCAGTACTTC	CASRRGQHIQETQYF
TRBV19	15	TRBD2	TRBJ2-3	many	TGTGCCAGTAGTAGTCGACTAGCGGGGCCAGATACGCAGTATTTT	CASSSRLAGPDTQYF
TRBV6-2/TRBV6-3	15	-	TRBJ1-5	few	TGTGCCAGCAGCCCGGGGGGTCTGCTAAATCAGCCCCAGCATTTT	CASSPGGLLNQPQHF
TRBV30	13	-	TRBJ2-1	-	TGTGCCTGGAGGCGGTGGTCCTACAATGAGCAGTTCTTC	CAWRRWSYNEQFF
TRBV7-2	14	-	TRBJ1-1	many	TGTGCCAGCAGCTTAGCTTACACACTCACTGAAGCTTTCTTT	CASSLAYTLTEAFF
TRBV6-1	16	-	TRBJ2-7	-	TGTGCCAGCAGTCCCCTTGAGGGTTGGGCCCCCTACGAGCAGTACTTC	CASSPLEGWAPYEQYF
TRBV7-9	12	-	TRBJ2-7	-	TGTGCCAGCAGCTTATTTGACGGTGAGCAGTACTTC	CASSLFDGEQYF
TRBV5-1	16	TRBD1	TRBJ1-4	-	TGCGCCAGCAGCTCGGACCCGGGACAGGGGAGTGAAAAACTGTTTTTT	CASSSDPGQGSEKLFF
TRBV28	17	-	TRBJ2-1	many	TGTGCCAGCAGTTTTAAGGTGTACTCAATAGGAACCAATGAGCAGTTCTTC	CASSFKVYSIGTNEQFF
TRBV14	15	TRBD2	TRBJ2-7	many	TGTGCCAGCAGCCTTGGGGGACGGGGGGGCTACGAGCAGTACTTC	CASSLGGRGGYEQYF
TRBV11-1	13	TRBD1	TRBJ1-2	many	TGTGCCAGCAGCGGAAGGACAGGGGGTGGCTACACCTTC	CASSGRTGGGYTF
TRBV13	12	-	TRBJ2-7	many	TGTGCCAGCAGCAAGGGCGCCTACGAGCAGTACTTC	CASSKGAYEQYF